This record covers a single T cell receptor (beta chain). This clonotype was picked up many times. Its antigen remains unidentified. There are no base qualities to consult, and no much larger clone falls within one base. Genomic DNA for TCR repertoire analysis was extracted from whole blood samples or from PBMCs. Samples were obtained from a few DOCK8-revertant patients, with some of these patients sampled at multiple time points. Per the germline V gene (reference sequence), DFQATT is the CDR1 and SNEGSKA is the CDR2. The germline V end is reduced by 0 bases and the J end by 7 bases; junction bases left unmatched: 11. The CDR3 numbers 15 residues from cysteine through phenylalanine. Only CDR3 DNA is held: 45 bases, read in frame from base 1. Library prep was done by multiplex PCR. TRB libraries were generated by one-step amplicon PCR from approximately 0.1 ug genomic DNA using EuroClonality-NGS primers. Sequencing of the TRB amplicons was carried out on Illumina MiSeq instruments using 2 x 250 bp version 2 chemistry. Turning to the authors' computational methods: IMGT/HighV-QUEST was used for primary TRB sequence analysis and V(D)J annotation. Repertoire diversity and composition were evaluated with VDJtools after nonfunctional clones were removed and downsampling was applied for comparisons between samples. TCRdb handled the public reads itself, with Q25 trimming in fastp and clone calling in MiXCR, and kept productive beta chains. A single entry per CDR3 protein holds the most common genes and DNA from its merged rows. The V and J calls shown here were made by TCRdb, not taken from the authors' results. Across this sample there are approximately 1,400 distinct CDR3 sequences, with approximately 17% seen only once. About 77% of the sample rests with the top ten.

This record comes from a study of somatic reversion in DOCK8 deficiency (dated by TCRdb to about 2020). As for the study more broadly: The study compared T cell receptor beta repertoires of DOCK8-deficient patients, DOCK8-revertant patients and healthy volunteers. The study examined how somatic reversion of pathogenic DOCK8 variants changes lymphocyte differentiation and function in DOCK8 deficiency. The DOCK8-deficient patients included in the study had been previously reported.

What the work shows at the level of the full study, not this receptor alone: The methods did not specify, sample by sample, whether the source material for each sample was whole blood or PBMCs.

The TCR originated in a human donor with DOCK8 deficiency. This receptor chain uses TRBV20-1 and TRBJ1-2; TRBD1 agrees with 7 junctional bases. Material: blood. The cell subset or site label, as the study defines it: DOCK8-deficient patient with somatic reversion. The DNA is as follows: TGCAGTGCTAGAGATGACAGGGTCCCTTCCCGTGGCTACACCTTC. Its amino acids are CSARDDRVPSRGYTF.